These 32 T cell receptor beta chains originate from one sample sequenced in a study of T-cell reconstitution after alpha-beta-depleted transplantation in children. Preparing the TCRbeta library involved the use of unique molecular identifiers. A single record per CDR3 protein comes from TCRdb applying MiXCR to the PCR reads. This table holds 350,000 to 500,000 distinct CDR3 sequences, over 40% found once. The source material was PBMCs, sampled before TCRalphabeta/CD19-depleted stem cell transplant. Receptors were obtained from a girl aged 2-10 years with aplastic anemia, due to receive a stem cell transplant.

The genes are TRBV7-9 and TRBJ2-7, with 8 bases aligning to TRBD1. V trimming: 3 bases; J trimming: 3 bases; junction bases outside the gene matches: 7. This CDR3 spans 15 amino acids. The germline V gene has CDR1 SEHNR and CDR2 FQNEAQ (reference sequence). The CDR3 DNA follows: TGTGCCAGCAGCTTGCCCGGACAGGGTAACTACGAGCAGTACTTC. This encodes CASSLPGQGNYEQYF.

Note on this clonotype: An end of the junction does not agree with germline; a read error may underlie this. The gene calls are TRBV15 and TRBJ2-7; 7 bases match TRBD1. This CDR3 is 12 amino acids long. Germline assignment: CDR1 LNHNV and CDR2 YYDKDF (reference sequence). This CDR3 is CATSSILGDSHF. CDR3 DNA sequence: TGTGCCACCAGCAGTATCCTAGGGGACAGTCACTTC.

The rearrangement links TRBV20-1 to TRBJ1-1; D remains unclear. The germline gives CDR1 DFQATT, CDR2 SNEGSKA (reference sequence). With 5 bases removed from V and 1 base from J, the gap between germline ends came to 5 bases. This CDR3 region has 11 residues. The CDR3 DNA reads as TGCAGTGCTCTCAGGAACACTGAAGCTTTCTTT. This translates into CSALRNTEAFF.

The V gene is TRBV20-1, the J gene TRBJ2-5, with D perhaps matching TRBD1 (5 bases). The CDR3 has 14 amino acids. V lost 5 bases and J lost 1, with 14 bases in between. The V gene's germline CDR1 is DFQATT and CDR2 SNEGSKA (reference sequence). The CDR3 bases are TGCAGTGCTGCCGACAGTTCGTTCCAAGAGACCCAGTACTTC. Translation gives CSAADSSFQETQYF.

There are many counts of this clonotype. V gene TRBV5-1 combines with J gene TRBJ1-3, with TRBD1 as a possible D gene (6 bases). V gave up 2 bases and J gave up 8 bases, with 11 bases separating them. From germline, CDR1 is SGHRS and CDR2 YFSETQ. This CDR3 contains 13 residues. The CDR3 DNA reads TGCGCCAGCAGCTTTGGGGGCAGTGACACCATATATTTT. Protein sequence: CASSFGGSDTIYF.

The J gene is TRBJ2-1, the V gene TRBV20-1; D call uncertain. The CDR3 is made up of 13 amino acids. V lost 1 base, J lost 6 bases, and 10 bases lay in between. Germline CDR1 reads DFQATT; CDR2 reads SNEGSKA (reference sequence). This CDR3 reads CSARGTPGNEQFF. The CDR3 region has the DNA TGCAGTGCTAGAGGTACCCCGGGCAATGAGCAGTTCTTC.

This clonotype has at least ten counts. The chain links TRBV20-1 to TRBJ2-1, with 8 nucleotides matching TRBD1. Germline CDR1 is DFQATT and CDR2 is SNEGSKA (reference sequence). J was trimmed by 7 bases and V by 0 bases; bases with no gene match: 8. This CDR3 region has 15 residues. The CDR3 nucleotides read TGCAGTGCTAGAGATTTAGGCAGGGGGCAAAATGAGCAGTTCTTC. Amino acids: CSARDLGRGQNEQFF.

The rearrangement uses TRBV12-3 or TRBV12-4 and TRBJ2-5, with 8 bases lining up with TRBD1. The CDR3 loop spans 14 amino acids. With V trimmed by 6 bases and J by 5 bases, 8 bases remained unmatched. The CDR3 sequence: CASRSSGGGETQYF. DNA of the CDR3: TGTGCCAGCAGATCCTCAGGGGGCGGCGAGACCCAGTACTTC.

The chain is built from TRBV4-1 and TRBJ2-5; 10 bases are shared with TRBD1. CDR3 length: 16 residues. CDR1 MGHRA and CDR2 YSYEKL come from the germline V gene. V shed 2 bases, J shed 4 bases, and the junction held 7 bases outside the gene matches. The CDR3 DNA reads TGCGCCAGCAGCCAAATCGGGACAGGGGTTGGAGAGACCCAGTACTTC. Translating it yields CASSQIGTGVGETQYF.

The rearrangement links TRBV28 to TRBJ2-5; 7 nucleotides line up with TRBD2. CDR1 is MDHEN and CDR2 is SYDVKM in the germline V gene. The junction had 13 bases not matched to a gene; V was cut back by 5 bases and J by 4 bases. The CDR3 totals 16 residues. CDR3 loop: CASSTYRRGSRETQYF. The CDR3 nucleotides are TGTGCCAGCAGTACTTATCGGCGGGGGAGCAGAGAGACCCAGTACTTC.

This chain joins TRBV5-3 and TRBJ2-3; D is unclear. TRBV5-3 is known as an ORF, though its function is uncertain. The CDR3 extends over 16 amino acids. V shed 3 bases and J shed 3 bases, with 17 bases lying between them. The CDR3 loop is CARSSSKRPNTDTQYF. The CDR3, as DNA: TGTGCCAGAAGCTCCAGCAAGCGTCCGAATACAGATACGCAGTATTTT.

This clonotype turned up a few times. The chain joins TRBV13 to TRBJ2-5; TRBD2 matches at 11 bases. CDR3 length: 18 residues. CDR1 is PRHDT and CDR2 is FYEKMQ in the germline V gene (reference sequence). Unmatched junction bases numbered 16, after V lost 5 bases and J lost 5 bases. The CDR3 reads CASSPRGSGRASQETQYF. CDR3 in DNA: TGTGCCAGCAGCCCCCGAGGTAGCGGGAGGGCCTCCCAGGAGACCCAGTACTTC.

V is TRBV2 and J is TRBJ2-6; D gene ambiguous. V shed 1 base and J shed 9 bases, with 13 bases lying between them. The germline V gene has CDR1 SNHLY and CDR2 FYNNEI. The CDR3 runs to 15 residues. The CDR3: CASSEEGQAGNVLTF. The CDR3 DNA reads as TGTGCCAGCAGTGAAGAGGGCCAGGCCGGCAACGTCCTGACTTTC.

V is TRBV7-9 and J is TRBJ1-5, with D maybe TRBD1 (5 bases). Germline loops: CDR1 SEHNR, CDR2 FQNEAQ (reference sequence). Trimming took 5 bases from V and 3 from J, leaving 11 bases between them. The length of the CDR3 is 14 residues. Here the CDR3 reads CASSAGTDNQPQHF. In DNA, the CDR3 is TGTGCCAGCAGCGCCGGGACGGACAATCAGCCCCAGCATTTT.

J is TRBJ1-5 and V is TRBV6-2 or TRBV6-3, with D possibly TRBD1 on 5 matching bases. The ends were cut back, 8 bases at V and 2 bases at J, with 19 bases in the middle. This CDR3 contains 16 residues. Germline V gene data show CDR1 as MNHEY and CDR2 as SVGEGT. Here the CDR3 DNA reads TGTGCCAGCTCGGTGTTAGGGGCAGGAGGCAATCAGCCCCAGCATTTT. Its protein product is CASSVLGAGGNQPQHF.

J is TRBJ2-2 and V is TRBV2; D is possibly TRBD2 (5 bases). The germline V and J ends were trimmed by 6 bases and 9 bases, with 17 bases remaining between them. CDR1 SNHLY and CDR2 FYNNEI come from the germline V gene. The CDR3 contains 14 residues. This CDR3 reads CASSSERTSRELFF. The DNA for the CDR3 is TGTGCCAGCAGCTCGGAGCGGACGTCCCGGGAGCTGTTTTTT.

The rearrangement joins TRBV10-3 to TRBJ2-7; perhaps TRBD1 as D (5 bases). There are 13 residues in the CDR3. Germline V gene sequence: CDR1 ENHRY, CDR2 SYGVKD. Trimming removed 3 bases at V and 4 bases at J, with 10 bases between. The CDR3 nucleotides are TGTGCCATCAGTGACAGGGCCGTTTACGAGCAGTACTTC. Translated: CAISDRAVYEQYF.

This clonotype turned up a few times. The V gene is TRBV5-5, the J gene TRBJ2-7, with D perhaps given as TRBD1 or TRBD2 (6 bases each). V lost 4 bases, J lost 2 bases, and 22 bases lay in between. Germline values: CDR1 SGHKS, CDR2 YYEKEE (reference sequence). The CDR3 is made up of 17 amino acids. The CDR3 region has the DNA TGTGCCAGCAGCCCCAGAGGGGGGACCCAGATCCCCTACGAGCAGTACTTC. It is translated as CASSPRGGTQIPYEQYF.

V and J are TRBV7-8 and TRBJ2-7; TRBD1 aligns across 9 bases. The ends lost 8 bases at V and 1 base at J; junction bases unmatched: 6. CDR1 is SGHVS and CDR2 is FQNEAQ in the germline V gene. There are 14 residues in the CDR3. The CDR3, as DNA: TGTGCCAGCCGAGCCGGGACAGGGTCCTACGAGCAGTACTTC. It yields the protein CASRAGTGSYEQYF.

This chain joins TRBV7-9 and TRBJ1-2; 7 positions match TRBD1. V lost 4 bases, J lost 4 bases, and 6 bases stayed unmatched. Germline V gives CDR1 SEHNR, CDR2 FQNEAQ (reference sequence). This CDR3 comprises 14 residues. The CDR3 loop is CASSSRDSPYGYTF. DNA for the CDR3: TGTGCCAGCAGCTCCCGGGACAGCCCCTATGGCTACACCTTC.

There are many counts of this clonotype. The chain couples TRBV10-3 to TRBJ1-5; D remains unclear. There are 13 residues in the CDR3. Trimming pared 4 bases from V and 5 bases from J, leaving 9 bases between. Germline CDR1 and CDR2: ENHRY and SYGVKD. In DNA form, the CDR3 reads TGTGCCATCAGTGTCGGGGAGGATCAGCCCCAGCATTTT. Encoded protein: CAISVGEDQPQHF.

A few counts support this clonotype. The rearrangement joins TRBV5-1 to TRBJ1-6, with D possibly matching TRBD1 (5 bases). Trimming removed 4 bases from V and 10 bases from J, with 18 bases in between. Per the germline V gene, CDR1 is SGHRS and CDR2 is YFSETQ. CDR3 length: 15 amino acids. CDR3 bases: TGCGCCAGCAGCATGGAAGGGGAGATTGGCTCACCCCTCCACTTT. Amino acid sequence: CASSMEGEIGSPLHF.

The chain recombines TRBV12-3 or TRBV12-4 with TRBJ1-5; possible D gene TRBD1, 5 bases. V dropped 5 bases and J dropped 4 bases, with 15 bases sitting between them. The CDR3 runs 15 residues. CDR3 nucleotide sequence: TGTGCCAGCAGTCGAACGGGACGTTGGAATCAGCCCCAGCATTTT. It yields the protein CASSRTGRWNQPQHF.

This clonotype came up once. The chain combines TRBV7-9 with TRBJ2-1; TRBD1 aligns across 9 bases. Per germline, CDR1 SEHNR and CDR2 FQNEAQ (reference sequence). The CDR3 extends over 16 amino acids. V trimming: 5 bases; J trimming: 4 bases; junction bases outside the gene matches: 9. The CDR3 bases are TGTGCCAGCAGCACCACAGGGGGCTCGGGATACAATGAGCAGTTCTTC. It specifies CASSTTGGSGYNEQFF.

A few counts support this clonotype. The gene calls are TRBV27 and TRBJ2-2; 11 positions match TRBD2. Germline values: CDR1 MNHEY, CDR2 SMNVEV (reference sequence). Germline trimming cut 6 bases from V and 5 bases from J; bases unmatched to any gene: 8. This CDR3 has 16 amino acids. CDR3 nucleotide sequence: TGTGCCAGCAGCCCCCTAGCGGGAGGCTCGACCGGGGAGCTGTTTTTT. Amino acid sequence: CASSPLAGGSTGELFF.

The V gene is TRBV28, the J gene TRBJ2-3; TRBD2 matches 15 bases. The CDR3 consists of 19 residues. Germline CDR1 reads MDHEN; CDR2 reads SYDVKM. V lost 6 bases to trimming and J lost 6 bases; unmatched junction nucleotides: 16. The CDR3 coding sequence is TGTGCCAGCAGGGGACTGGACCGGACTAGCGGGAGGGCCGGCGATACGCAGTATTTT. Its protein is CASRGLDRTSGRAGDTQYF. Based on the CDR3 plus reference TRBV28 and TRBJ2-3, the full variable domain is DVKVTQSSRYLVKRTGEKVFLECVQDMDHENMFWYRQDPGLGLRLIYFSYDVKMKEKGDIPEGYSVSREKKERFSLILESASTNQTSMYLCASRGLDRTSGRAGDTQYFGPGTRLTVL.

The chain links TRBV15 to TRBJ1-5; D not certain. CDR1 is LNHNV and CDR2 is YYDKDF in the germline V gene (reference sequence). Trimming left V 3 bases short and J 10 bases short, with 13 bases between. This CDR3 spans 13 amino acids. The CDR3 sequence is CATSRDPLGPQHF. CDR3 nucleotides: TGTGCCACCAGCAGGGATCCGCTGGGTCCCCAGCATTTT.

The table lists this clonotype with a few counts. The rearrangement joins TRBV25-1 to TRBJ1-4; the D gene is possibly TRBD1 (5 bases). The V and J ends lost 1 base and 6 bases respectively, with 15 bases between them. This CDR3 contains 16 residues. Germline V gene sequence: CDR1 MGHDK, CDR2 SYGVNS. CDR3 residues: CASSEWDGGRDEKLFF. The CDR3 DNA reads as TGTGCCAGCAGTGAATGGGACGGGGGTAGAGATGAAAAACTGTTTTTT.

V is TRBV12-3 or TRBV12-4 and J is TRBJ2-3; D is perhaps TRBD2 (6 bases). The V end was cut by 6 bases, the J end by 5 bases, with 9 bases between. This CDR3 has 12 residues. The CDR3: CASSIGGDTQYF. The CDR3, as DNA: TGTGCCAGCAGCATCGGGGGAGATACGCAGTATTTT.

This clonotype was recorded at least ten times. The chain recombines TRBV5-1 with TRBJ2-1, with D possibly TRBD2 on 6 matching bases. The V gene lost 4 bases and the J gene lost 7 bases, with 15 bases spanning the gap. CDR1 is SGHRS, CDR2 YFSETQ, per germline. CDR3 length: 14 amino acids. The CDR3 nucleotides are TGCGCCAGCAGCCCAATTGTCGGGGGAAATGAGCAGTTCTTC. Encoded protein: CASSPIVGGNEQFF.

In this sample, this clonotype turned up many times. Sequence at one end of the junction differs from germline and may be a read error. J is TRBJ2-7 and V is TRBV5-1; possibly TRBD1 for D (6 bases). The germline V gene has CDR1 SGHRS and CDR2 YFSETQ. The CDR3 extends over 14 amino acids. CDR3 loop: CASSLAEGGYEQYF. Written as DNA, the CDR3 is TGTGCCAGCAGCTTGGCCGAAGGGGGATACGAGCAGTACTTC.

CDR3 in DNA: TGTGCCGTCCGGGACAGGGAGAGGGATACGCAGTATTTT. This codes for CAVRDRERDTQYF. The chain combines TRBV27 with TRBJ2-3, with TRBD1 matching 9 bases. CDR3 length equals 13 residues. The ends lost 11 bases at V and 6 bases at J; junction bases unmatched: 9. CDR1 and CDR2 (germline): MNHEY, SMNVEV (reference sequence).